The 10 T cell receptor beta chains given below trace back to one sample, sequenced in a study of T cell responses to AZD1222 COVID-19 vaccine. TCRdb keeps only in-frame clones here, not all; method: immunoSEQ multiplex PCR. Here the sample spans 150,000 to 200,000 clones, 90% being singletons. The sample was peripheral blood, taken on day 0 of AZD1222 vaccination. The receptors come from an adult in good health.

This clone has a single count. The chain carries TRBV24-1 and TRBJ2-1; TRBD2 matches at 13 bases. This CDR3 comprises 17 residues. V lost 2 bases, J lost 4 bases, and 4 bases stayed unmatched. Germline V CDR1 and CDR2: KGHDR, SFDVKD. CDR3 protein: CATSDSGTSGIYNEQFF. The CDR3 nucleotides are TGTGCCACCAGTGATTCCGGGACTAGCGGGATTTACAATGAGCAGTTCTTC.

This sequence joins TRBV18 and TRBJ1-3; D gene uncertain. V was trimmed by 6 bases and J by 0 bases, leaving 15 bases between them. This CDR3 has 16 amino acids. The germline V gene encodes CDR1 KGHSH and CDR2 LQKENI. CDR3 nucleotides: TGTGCCAGCTCCGGCGACGTCCCAAACTCTGGAAACACCATATATTTT. Residues: CASSGDVPNSGNTIYF.

The J gene is TRBJ2-5, the V gene TRBV3-1 (or the pseudogene TRBV3-2), with 9 bases aligning to TRBD1. The CDR3 has 17 amino acids. Trimming cost V 3 bases and J 1 base; bases outside gene matches: 9. CDR1 is LGHDT and CDR2 is YNNKEL in the germline V gene (reference sequence). The CDR3, as DNA: TGTGCCAGCAGCCAGGACAGGGGCCGTTCGACCCAAGAGACCCAGTACTTC. Translating it yields CASSQDRGRSTQETQYF.

V usage is TRBV7-2 and J usage is TRBJ2-7; D is ambiguous. In germline, CDR1 is SGHTA, CDR2 FQGNSA. Trimming left V 1 base short and J 6 bases short, with 7 bases between. CDR3 size: 12 residues. CDR3 DNA sequence: TGTGCCAGCAGCTTAGGGTCCCCCGAGCAGTACTTC. Amino acid sequence: CASSLGSPEQYF.

This chain links TRBV14 with TRBJ1-2; 10 bases are shared with TRBD1. This CDR3 spans 13 amino acids. In germline, CDR1 is SGHDN, CDR2 FVKESK. The V and J ends lost 5 bases and 4 bases, in that order; junction bases with no gene match: 1. CDR3 in amino acids: CASSGTGAYGYTF. CDR3 DNA: TGTGCCAGCAGCGGGACAGGGGCCTATGGCTACACCTTC.

The V call is TRBV28, the J call TRBJ2-7; D possibly uses TRBD1 or TRBD2 (5 bases each). Per the germline V gene, CDR1 is MDHEN and CDR2 is SYDVKM. Trimming removed 1 base at V and 7 bases at J, with 17 bases between. CDR3 size: 15 residues. This chain's CDR3 is CASSLSVGPFREQYF. CDR3 nucleotides: TGTGCCAGCAGTTTATCGGTGGGACCGTTTCGTGAGCAGTACTTC.

The V gene is TRBV5-1, the J gene TRBJ2-1, with D possibly being TRBD1 (5 bases). Per germline, CDR1 SGHRS and CDR2 YFSETQ. The V end was cut by 0 bases, the J end by 8 bases, with 12 bases between. This CDR3 contains 14 residues. The CDR3 DNA follows: TGCGCCAGCAGCTTGGCAATAGGGGTGTATGAGCAGTTCTTC. Translated: CASSLAIGVYEQFF. Full variable domain (missing parts from reference TRBV5-1 and TRBJ2-1): KAGVTQTPRYLIKTRGQQVTLSCSPISGHRSVSWYQQTPGQGLQFLFEYFSETQRNKGNFPGRFSGRQFSNSRSEMNVSTLELGDSALYLCASSLAIGVYEQFFGPGTRLTVL.

The gene calls are TRBV19 and TRBJ2-6; 9 nucleotides align to TRBD1. Germline assignment: CDR1 LNHDA and CDR2 SQIVND (reference sequence). The length of the CDR3 is 17 residues. Trimming at V came to 4 bases and at J to 1 base, leaving 5 bases not matched to a gene. This chain's CDR3 is CASSRQGDWSGANVLTF. Here the CDR3 DNA reads TGTGCCAGTAGTAGACAGGGGGATTGGTCTGGGGCCAACGTCCTGACTTTC.

This clone has just a few counts. V and J are TRBV18 and TRBJ1-4, with unresolved D. The CDR3 length is 12 residues. Germline CDR1 is KGHSH and CDR2 is LQKENI. Trimming took off 4 bases at V and 8 bases at J, with 8 bases between the two ends. The CDR3 nucleotides read TGTGCCAGCTCACAAGGTTGGGAAAAACTGTTTTTT. Translated: CASSQGWEKLFF.

This rearrangement joins TRBV19 to TRBJ2-3, with D unclear. The germline CDR1 and CDR2 sequences are LNHDA and SQIVND (reference sequence). V was shortened by 9 bases and J by 6 bases, with 10 bases between the two germline ends. The CDR3 is 11 amino acids. CDR3 coding DNA: TGTGCCAGAACTAAAAGGGATACGCAGTATTTT. Its protein product is CARTKRDTQYF.